Shown below are 32 T cell receptor beta chains from a single sample sequenced in a study of T cell responses to AZD1222 COVID-19 vaccine. The table came from immunoSEQ multiplex PCR; TCRdb's copy has only in-frame clones and leaves some out. The repertoire consists of some 110,000 clones, with 80% to 90% occurring once and the leading ten covering 7.1%. This specimen was peripheral blood, taken 28 days after the second AZD1222 dose. Receptors were obtained from an adult who received the AZD1222 COVID-19 vaccine.

This clone occurred once. The V gene is TRBV5-1, the J gene TRBJ2-3; 10 bases are a match to TRBD2. Trimming cost V 4 bases and J 1 base; bases outside gene matches: 6. Germline V gene data show CDR1 as SGHRS and CDR2 as YFSETQ. The CDR3 extends over 16 amino acids. CDR3 coding DNA: TGCGCCAGCAGCCTAAGGACTAGCGGAGGCACAGATACGCAGTATTTT. Its translation: CASSLRTSGGTDTQYF.

The chain is built from TRBV6-1 and TRBJ2-3, with 7 bases fitting TRBD2. V lost 2 bases, J lost 6 bases, and 11 bases stayed unmatched. Per germline, CDR1 MNHNS and CDR2 SASEGT. The CDR3 runs 16 residues. CDR3 amino acids: CASSETPGGGEDTQYF. Written as DNA, the CDR3 is TGTGCCAGCAGTGAAACCCCGGGAGGTGGCGAGGATACGCAGTATTTT.

The V call is TRBV25-1, the J call TRBJ2-7; TRBD2 might be the D (6 bases). V lost 0 bases and J lost 7, with 16 bases in between. The CDR3 is 15 amino acids. Germline assignment: CDR1 MGHDK and CDR2 SYGVNS. CDR3 loop: CASSEYVGMGREQYF. CDR3 DNA: TGTGCCAGCAGTGAATATGTCGGGATGGGGAGGGAGCAGTACTTC.

The chain is built from TRBV7-8 and TRBJ2-7, with 7 bases fitting TRBD2. V shed 5 bases and J 5 bases; nucleotides not matched to a gene: 18. Per germline, CDR1 SGHVS and CDR2 FQNEAQ. This CDR3 has 17 residues. CDR3 in DNA: TGTGCCAGCAGCAAGAGGCGGCTAGCGGTTAGAGTCGACGAGCAGTACTTC. Translating it yields CASSKRRLAVRVDEQYF.

The gene calls are TRBV4-3 and TRBJ2-3, with D hard to call. The CDR3 consists of 13 residues. V was clipped by 0 bases and J by 2 bases, with 3 bases between them. Germline V lookup: CDR1 LGHNA, CDR2 YSLEER. This CDR3 reads CASSQDATDTQYF. DNA of the CDR3: TGCGCCAGCAGCCAAGACGCCACAGATACGCAGTATTTT.

The rearrangement joins TRBV11-1 to TRBJ2-3; D call uncertain. The CDR3 has 16 residues. Germline V gene data show CDR1 as SGHAT and CDR2 as FQDESV (reference sequence). The V and J ends lost 1 base and 2 bases respectively, with 13 bases between them. The CDR3 reads CASSLVLGSLTDTQYF. CDR3 coding DNA: TGTGCCAGCAGCTTAGTGTTGGGCAGCCTCACAGATACGCAGTATTTT.

V usage is TRBV28 and J usage is TRBJ1-1; D unclear. This CDR3 spans 15 amino acids. V lost 2 bases to trimming and J lost 0 bases, with 10 bases between them. Germline V gives CDR1 MDHEN, CDR2 SYDVKM. The CDR3 loop is CASSLVVDMNTEAFF. CDR3 bases: TGTGCCAGCAGTTTAGTTGTCGATATGAACACTGAAGCTTTCTTT.

V gene TRBV12-5 combines with J gene TRBJ2-2, with D hard to call. Germline CDR1 and CDR2: LGHNT and FRNRAP. The CDR3 totals 13 residues. The V end lost 1 base, the J end lost 5 bases, and 5 bases lay between the germline ends. CDR3 protein: CASGLDWTGELFF. CDR3 coding DNA: TGTGCTAGTGGTTTGGACTGGACCGGGGAGCTGTTTTTT.

V usage is TRBV7-9 and J usage is TRBJ1-1; D uncertain. The germline V gene has CDR1 SEHNR and CDR2 FQNEAQ (reference sequence). CDR3 length equals 13 residues. Trimming took off 5 bases at V and 7 bases at J, with 14 bases between the two ends. CDR3 loop: CASSLMEGSEAFF. CDR3 in DNA: TGTGCCAGCAGCCTTATGGAGGGTAGTGAAGCTTTCTTT.

The sample holds a few counts of this clone. The J gene is TRBJ2-5, the V gene TRBV5-1; 12 nucleotides agree with TRBD2. Germline V gene lookup returns CDR1 SGHRS and CDR2 YFSETQ. There are 16 residues in the CDR3. The trim removed 2 bases at V and 4 bases at J, leaving 6 bases unmatched. The CDR3 DNA sequence: TGCGCCAGCAGCTTACGACTAGCGGGGGATCGAGAGACCCAGTACTTC. The encoded protein is CASSLRLAGDRETQYF.

The rearrangement links TRBV7-6 to TRBJ2-7; 10 bases are a match to TRBD2. CDR3 length: 15 amino acids. V lost 3 bases, J lost 4 bases, and 6 bases stayed unmatched. Germline CDR1 is SGHVS and CDR2 is FNYEAQ. In DNA, the CDR3 is TGTGCCAGCAGCTTTGCTGGGACTAGCGATTACGAGCAGTACTTC. Its protein is CASSFAGTSDYEQYF.

This clone was counted a few times. V usage is TRBV5-1 and J usage is TRBJ1-2; no clear D. CDR1 and CDR2 (germline): SGHRS, YFSETQ. The CDR3 contains 13 residues. Trimming stripped 0 bases from V and 4 bases from J, with 7 bases between. CDR3 DNA: TGCGCCAGCAGCTTGGAGGGTCTCTATGGCTACACCTTC. Its protein product is CASSLEGLYGYTF.

This clone was seen once. The genes are TRBV28 and TRBJ1-5, with D uncertain. The CDR3 is 12 residues long. Per the germline V gene, CDR1 is MDHEN and CDR2 is SYDVKM. The germline V and J ends were trimmed by 1 base and 9 bases, with 7 bases remaining between them. CDR3 amino acids: CASSLSGRPQHF. In nucleotides, the CDR3 is TGTGCCAGCAGTTTATCTGGAAGGCCCCAGCATTTT.

The chain recombines TRBV7-6 with TRBJ2-2; the D gene is possibly TRBD2 (5 bases). The ends were cut back, 2 bases at V and 2 bases at J, with 12 bases in the middle. Looked up from germline, CDR1 is SGHVS and CDR2 is FNYEAQ. The CDR3 has 16 residues. The CDR3 loop reads CASSLRGRDNTGELFF. CDR3 DNA: TGTGCCAGCAGCTTACGGGGTAGAGATAACACCGGGGAGCTGTTTTTT. Using reference TRBV7-6 and TRBJ2-2 for the parts outside the CDR3, the full variable domain is GAGVSQSPRYKVTKRGQDVALRCDPISGHVSLYWYRQALGQGPEFLTYFNYEAQQDKSGLPNDRFSAERPEGSISTLTIQRTEQRDSAMYRCASSLRGRDNTGELFFGEGSRLTVL.

J is TRBJ1-3 and V is TRBV4-2, with D uncertain. Trimming stripped 0 bases from V and 5 bases from J, with 11 bases between. Germline V gene lookup returns CDR1 LGHNA and CDR2 YNFKEQ. The CDR3 length is 15 residues. CDR3 sequence: CASSQDRPLRNTIYF. CDR3 DNA sequence: TGTGCCAGCAGCCAAGATCGTCCCCTCCGAAACACCATATATTTT.

The chain links TRBV27 to TRBJ2-3, with 7 bases matching TRBD2. The CDR3 is made up of 15 amino acids. Trimming took 1 base from V and 1 from J; bases not matched to a gene: 2. Germline CDR1 and CDR2: MNHEY and SMNVEV (reference sequence). CDR3 in amino acids: CASSLWEGGTDTQYF. The CDR3 DNA follows: TGTGCCAGCAGTTTATGGGAGGGCGGCACAGATACGCAGTATTTT.

Comments on this clone: Its ends do not fully match the called genes, so a read error is possible. The chain employs TRBV6-5 and TRBJ2-3; 9 bases line up with TRBD2. The CDR3 runs to 14 residues. From germline, CDR1 is MNHEY and CDR2 SVGAGI. CDR3 nucleotides: TGTGCCAGCAGGTACTCAGCGGGAGGAGATACGCAGTATTTT. As protein: CASRYSAGGDTQYF.

J is TRBJ2-3 and V is TRBV9; weak D call: TRBD2 (5 bases). V was shortened by 3 bases and J by 4 bases, with 9 bases between the two germline ends. Germline values: CDR1 SGDLS, CDR2 YYNGEE. The CDR3 totals 13 residues. The CDR3 coding sequence is TGTGCCAGCAGCGCCGGGGTCGCAGATACGCAGTATTTT. This translates into CASSAGVADTQYF.

This chain uses TRBV19 with TRBJ2-1; 8 positions match TRBD1. The CDR3 is 15 residues long. V lost 3 bases to trimming and J lost 5 bases; unmatched junction nucleotides: 6. Germline values: CDR1 LNHDA, CDR2 SQIVND (reference sequence). The CDR3 spells CASSIPGTGDNEQFF. DNA for the CDR3: TGTGCCAGTAGTATTCCCGGGACAGGTGACAATGAGCAGTTCTTC.

The genes are TRBV7-9 and TRBJ2-5; 7 bases agree with TRBD1. CDR3 length equals 14 residues. Per the germline V gene, CDR1 is SEHNR and CDR2 is FQNEAQ (reference sequence). V was clipped by 5 bases and J by 5 bases; unmatched bases: 8. In DNA, the CDR3 is TGTGCCAGCAGCCCGACAGGGTTTGGCGAGACCCAGTACTTC. It encodes CASSPTGFGETQYF.

The gene calls are TRBV18 and TRBJ2-3; TRBD1 is a possible D gene (6 bases). Germline V gene data show CDR1 as KGHSH and CDR2 as LQKENI. There are 15 residues in the CDR3. Deletions cut 2 bases from V and 5 bases from J, with 14 bases between. In DNA form, the CDR3 reads TGTGCCAGCTCACCAGGTCCCAGGGGAGAAGATACGCAGTATTTT. This encodes CASSPGPRGEDTQYF.

This clone was recorded only once. CDR3 in DNA: TGTGCCAGCTCACCAGTGGCAGGGGGTTACGGCTACACCTTC. Amino acid sequence: CASSPVAGGYGYTF. The chain employs TRBV18 and TRBJ1-2; the match to TRBD1 covers 7 bases. Germline CDR1 and CDR2: KGHSH and LQKENI. V shed 2 bases and J 8 bases; nucleotides not matched to a gene: 8. The length of the CDR3 is 14 residues.

Points on this clone: Distinct nucleotide sequences in the sample also encode this CDR3. This rearrangement joins TRBV3-1 (or the pseudogene TRBV3-2) to TRBJ1-2; D remains ambiguous. The germline CDR1 and CDR2 sequences are LGHDT and YNNKEL (reference sequence). There are 13 residues in the CDR3. The V and J ends lost 3 bases and 5 bases respectively, with 10 bases between them. CDR3 DNA: TGTGCCAGCAGCCAGAAGGCAAATTATGGCTACACCTTC. Its protein product is CASSQKANYGYTF.

Notes on this clone: The germline gene is not matched at one end of the junction; a read error may be the cause. The chain links TRBV9 to TRBJ2-1, with 8 bases matching TRBD2. The CDR3 contains 15 residues. CDR1 is SGDLS and CDR2 is YYNGEE in the germline V gene. DNA of the CDR3: TGTGCCAGCACCCGGGGTAGCGGGATGTACAGTGAGCAGTTCTTC. It is translated as CASTRGSGMYSEQFF.

The chain uses TRBV7-9 and TRBJ2-7; unclear D gene. V lost 2 bases, J lost 0 bases, and 5 bases lay in between. This CDR3 comprises 13 residues. Germline CDR1 SEHNR, CDR2 FQNEAQ (reference sequence). Here the CDR3 reads CASSLTSSYEQYF. DNA for the CDR3: TGTGCCAGCAGCTTAACCTCCTCCTACGAGCAGTACTTC.

This clone appeared once. The CDR3 DNA follows: TGTGCCAGCGTATCTAGCGGAGAAAGCACAGATACGCAGTATTTT. This encodes CASVSSGESTDTQYF. The gene calls are TRBV9 and TRBJ2-3; TRBD2 matches 7 bases. Germline lookup yields CDR1 SGDLS and CDR2 YYNGEE. The CDR3 spans 15 residues. V lost 7 bases, J lost 0 bases, and 8 bases stayed unmatched. Supplemented by reference TRBV9 and TRBJ2-3, the full variable domain reads DSGVTQTPKHLITATGQRVTLRCSPRSGDLSVYWYQQSLDQGLQFLIQYYNGEERAKGNILERFSAQQFPDLHSELNLSSLELGDSALYFCASVSSGESTDTQYFGPGTRLTVL.

V gene TRBV5-1 combines with J gene TRBJ1-1, with D hard to call. CDR1 SGHRS and CDR2 YFSETQ come from the germline V gene. V lost 0 bases and J 8 bases, leaving 14 bases between the germline ends. The CDR3 sequence is 14 residues long. DNA of the CDR3: TGCGCCAGCAGCTTGGAAGGCCGATCCACGGAAGCTTTCTTT. This encodes CASSLEGRSTEAFF.

J is TRBJ1-3 and V is TRBV9; TRBD1 agrees at 7 bases. With V trimmed by 2 bases and J by 4 bases, 9 bases remained unmatched. The CDR3 covers 16 residues. CDR1 is SGDLS, CDR2 YYNGEE, per germline. The CDR3: CASSVGGQAAGNTIYF. Written as DNA, the CDR3 is TGTGCCAGCAGCGTCGGTGGACAGGCGGCAGGAAACACCATATATTTT.

This clone has only one observation. The chain joins TRBV15 to TRBJ2-3; D unclear. This CDR3 is 18 amino acids long. V was clipped by 0 bases and J by 0 bases, with 16 bases between them. Germline loops: CDR1 LNHNV, CDR2 YYDKDF (reference sequence). CDR3 nucleotide sequence: TGTGCCACCAGCAGAGATTACGTCCGACCAACTAGCACAGATACGCAGTATTTT. Amino acid sequence: CATSRDYVRPTSTDTQYF.

CDR3 DNA sequence: TGTGCCAGCAGTTACCTGACCGTGGGCGAGCAGTACTTC. Its translation is CASSYLTVGEQYF. The rearrangement uses TRBV6-5 and TRBJ2-7; D is unresolved. The CDR3 contains 13 residues. Trimming left V 2 bases short and J 6 bases short, with 11 bases between. Germline lookup yields CDR1 MNHEY and CDR2 SVGAGI.

This chain's CDR3 is CASSVVPGLASDTQYF. CDR3 sequence (DNA): TGTGCCAGCAGCGTTGTGCCGGGACTAGCATCCGATACGCAGTATTTT. This sequence joins TRBV9 and TRBJ2-3, with 9 bases matching TRBD2. Germline CDR1 SGDLS, CDR2 YYNGEE. V lost 2 bases, J lost 6 bases, and 10 bases stayed unmatched. The CDR3 is 16 amino acids.

In this sample, this clone turned up once. The chain has TRBV9 and TRBJ2-3; 7 bases agree with TRBD2. J lost 3 bases, V lost 3 bases, and 7 bases had no gene match. The CDR3 length is 15 residues. Germline CDR1 SGDLS, CDR2 YYNGEE. This chain's CDR3 is CASSAGTTSTDTQYF. In DNA, the CDR3 is TGTGCCAGCAGCGCCGGGACTACTTCGACAGATACGCAGTATTTT.